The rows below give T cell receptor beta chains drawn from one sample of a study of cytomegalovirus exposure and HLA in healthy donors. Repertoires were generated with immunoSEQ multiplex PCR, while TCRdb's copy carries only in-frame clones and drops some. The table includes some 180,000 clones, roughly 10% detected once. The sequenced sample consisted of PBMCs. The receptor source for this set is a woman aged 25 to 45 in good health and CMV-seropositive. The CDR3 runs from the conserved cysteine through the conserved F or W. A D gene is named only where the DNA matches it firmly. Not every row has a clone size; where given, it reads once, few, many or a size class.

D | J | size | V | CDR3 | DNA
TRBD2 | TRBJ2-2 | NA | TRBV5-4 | CASSPLAGVNTGELFF | TGTGCCAGCAGCCCACTAGCGGGAGTCAACACCGGGGAGCTGTTTTTT
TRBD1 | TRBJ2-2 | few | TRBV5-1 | CASSFGQANTGELFF | TGCGCCAGCAGCTTCGGACAGGCGAACACCGGGGAGCTGTTTTTT
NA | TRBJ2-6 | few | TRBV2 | CASSDAGTGANVLTF | TGTGCCAGCAGTGACGCAGGTACCGGGGCCAACGTCCTGACTTTC
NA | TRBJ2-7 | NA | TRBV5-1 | CASSRVWQGALNEQYF | TGCGCCAGCAGCCGTGTCTGGCAGGGTGCTTTAAACGAGCAGTACTTC
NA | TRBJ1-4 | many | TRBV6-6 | CASTSLSGVYTEKLFF | TGTGCCAGCACCTCACTCTCAGGGGTTTATACCGAAAAACTGTTTTTT
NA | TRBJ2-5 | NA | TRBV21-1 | CASRLQGYQETQYF | TGTGCCAGCCGGTTACAGGGCTACCAAGAGACCCAGTACTTC
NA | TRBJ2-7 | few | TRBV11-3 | CASSLDHEQYF | TGTGCCAGCAGCTTAGATCATGAGCAGTACTTC
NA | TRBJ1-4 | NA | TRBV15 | CATSRPLPRKLFF | TGTGCCACCAGCAGACCACTTCCGCGGAAACTGTTTTTT
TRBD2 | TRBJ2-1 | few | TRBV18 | CASSPSWVAGNNEQFF | TGTGCCAGCTCACCATCTTGGGTAGCGGGAAACAATGAGCAGTTCTTC
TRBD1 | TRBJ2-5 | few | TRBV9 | CASSVGQGSIETQYF | TGTGCCAGCAGCGTAGGACAGGGGTCGATAGAGACCCAGTACTTC
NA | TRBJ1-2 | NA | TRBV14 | CASSQGGVRYGYTF | TGTGCCAGCAGCCAAGGCGGGGTGAGGTATGGCTACACCTTC
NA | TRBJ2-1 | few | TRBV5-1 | CASSLELNNEQFF | TGCGCCAGCAGCTTGGAGCTGAACAATGAGCAGTTCTTC
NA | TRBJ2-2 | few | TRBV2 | CASSVEGVGELFF | TGTGCCAGCAGTGTAGAGGGGGTCGGGGAGCTGTTTTTT
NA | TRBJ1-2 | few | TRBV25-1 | CASSEHLGSANYGYTF | TGTGCCAGCAGTGAGCATCTCGGATCAGCGAACTATGGCTACACCTTC
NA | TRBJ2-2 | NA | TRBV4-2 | CASSQTGAGELFF | TGTGCCAGCAGCCAAACAGGAGCCGGGGAGCTGTTTTTT
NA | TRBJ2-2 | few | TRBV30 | CAWSPLTGIGGELFF | TGTGCCTGGAGTCCCCTAACAGGGATCGGCGGGGAGCTGTTTTTT
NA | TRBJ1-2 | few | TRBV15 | CATSRVTGQGKGGYTF | TGTGCCACCAGCAGAGTAACAGGGCAGGGGAAGGGCGGCTACACCTTC
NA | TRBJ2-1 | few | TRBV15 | CATSRERDLVYNEQFF | TGTGCCACCAGCAGAGAGAGGGACTTAGTCTACAATGAGCAGTTCTTC
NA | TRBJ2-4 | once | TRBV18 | CASSPANGVLAKNIQYF | TGTGCCAGCTCACCGGCGAACGGGGTACTAGCCAAAAACATTCAGTACTTC
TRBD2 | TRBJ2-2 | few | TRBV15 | CATSSRGTSGSSISGELFF | TGTGCCACCAGCAGCCGTGGGACTAGCGGGAGTAGTATATCCGGGGAGCTGTTTTTT
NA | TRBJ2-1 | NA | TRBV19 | CASRTLFGGYNEQFF | TGTGCCAGTAGGACCCTTTTTGGAGGGTACAATGAGCAGTTCTTC
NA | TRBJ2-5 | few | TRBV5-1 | CASSLFRVSQETQYF | TGCGCCAGCAGCTTGTTCAGGGTTAGCCAAGAGACCCAGTACTTC
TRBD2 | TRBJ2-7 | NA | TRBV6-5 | CATGSGRGDYEQYF | TGTGCCACCGGAAGCGGGAGAGGGGACTACGAGCAGTACTTC
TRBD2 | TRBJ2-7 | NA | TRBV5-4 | CASSSGLAGSLEQYF | TGTGCCAGCAGCTCCGGACTAGCGGGATCGTTAGAGCAGTACTTC
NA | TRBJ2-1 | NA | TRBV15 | CATSRGTSSAYNEQFF | TGTGCCACCAGCAGAGGTACGAGCTCCGCCTACAATGAGCAGTTCTTC
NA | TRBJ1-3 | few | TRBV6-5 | CASSDRFLYGNTIYF | TGTGCCAGCAGCGACAGGTTCCTCTATGGAAACACCATATATTTT
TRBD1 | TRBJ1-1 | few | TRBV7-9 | CASSGQGGGGTEAFF | TGTGCCAGCAGCGGACAGGGTGGCGGTGGCACTGAAGCTTTCTTT
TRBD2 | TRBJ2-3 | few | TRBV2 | CASSGNSGRLDTQYF | TGTGCCAGCAGTGGCAATAGCGGGAGACTAGATACGCAGTATTTT
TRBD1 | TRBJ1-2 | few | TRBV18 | CASSPEGQRIYGYTF | TGTGCCAGCTCACCAGAGGGACAGAGGATCTATGGCTACACCTTC
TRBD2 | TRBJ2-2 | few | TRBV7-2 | CASSSRLAGGHGELFF | TGTGCCAGCAGCTCCCGACTAGCGGGAGGACACGGGGAGCTGTTTTTT
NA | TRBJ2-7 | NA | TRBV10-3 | CATAGTAEEYF | TGTGCCACCGCGGGGACGGCCGAAGAGTACTTC
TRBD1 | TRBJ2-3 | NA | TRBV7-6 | CASSRNRNRRTGGATQYF | TGTGCCAGCAGCCGAAATAGGAACCGGAGGACAGGTGGGGCTACGCAGTATTTT